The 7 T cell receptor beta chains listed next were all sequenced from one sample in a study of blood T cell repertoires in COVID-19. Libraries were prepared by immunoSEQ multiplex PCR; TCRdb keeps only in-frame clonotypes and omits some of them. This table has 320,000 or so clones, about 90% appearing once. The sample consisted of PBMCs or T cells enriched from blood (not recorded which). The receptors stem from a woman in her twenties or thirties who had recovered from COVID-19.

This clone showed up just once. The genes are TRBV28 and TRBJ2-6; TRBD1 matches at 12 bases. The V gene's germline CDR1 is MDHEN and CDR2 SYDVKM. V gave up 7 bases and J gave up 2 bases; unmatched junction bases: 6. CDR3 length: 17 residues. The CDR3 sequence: CASNNRDRGPGANVLTF. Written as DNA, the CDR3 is TGTGCCAGCAATAACCGGGACAGGGGGCCTGGGGCCAACGTCCTGACTTTC.

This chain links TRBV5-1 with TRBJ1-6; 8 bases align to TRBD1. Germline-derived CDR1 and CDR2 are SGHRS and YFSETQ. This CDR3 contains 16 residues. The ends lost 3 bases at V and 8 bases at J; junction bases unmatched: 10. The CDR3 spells CASSSTWDRKDSPLHF. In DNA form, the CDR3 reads TGCGCCAGCAGCTCCACCTGGGACAGGAAGGATTCACCCCTCCACTTT.

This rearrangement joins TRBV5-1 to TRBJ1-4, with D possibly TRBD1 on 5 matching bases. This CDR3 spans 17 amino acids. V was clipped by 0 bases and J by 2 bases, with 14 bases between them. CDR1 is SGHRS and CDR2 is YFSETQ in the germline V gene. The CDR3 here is CASSLEQGGYTNEKLFF. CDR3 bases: TGCGCCAGCAGCTTGGAGCAGGGCGGTTACACTAATGAAAAACTGTTTTTT.

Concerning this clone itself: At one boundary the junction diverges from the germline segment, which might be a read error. CDR3 residues: CASRPPYSGGPNTGELFF. The CDR3 region has the DNA TGTGCCAGCCGACCCCCCTATAGCGGGGGGCCGAATACCGGGGAGCTGTTTTTT. This chain joins TRBV7-9 and TRBJ2-2, with 10 bases matching TRBD2. The germline V gene has CDR1 SEHNR and CDR2 FQNEAQ (reference sequence). There are 18 residues in the CDR3.

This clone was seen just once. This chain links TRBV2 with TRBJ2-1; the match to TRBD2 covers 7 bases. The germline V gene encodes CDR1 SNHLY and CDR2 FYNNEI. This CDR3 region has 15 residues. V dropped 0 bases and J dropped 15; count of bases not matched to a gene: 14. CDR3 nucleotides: TGTGCCAGCAGTGAAGCAATGGGAGGGACCTCTGTGTGGTTCTTC. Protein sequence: CASSEAMGGTSVWFF.

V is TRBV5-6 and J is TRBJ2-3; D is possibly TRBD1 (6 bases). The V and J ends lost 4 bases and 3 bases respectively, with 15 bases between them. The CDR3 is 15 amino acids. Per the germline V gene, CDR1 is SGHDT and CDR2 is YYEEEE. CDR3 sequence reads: CASSRDRPSTDTQYF. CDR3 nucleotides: TGTGCCAGCAGCCGTGACAGGCCTAGTACAGATACGCAGTATTTT.

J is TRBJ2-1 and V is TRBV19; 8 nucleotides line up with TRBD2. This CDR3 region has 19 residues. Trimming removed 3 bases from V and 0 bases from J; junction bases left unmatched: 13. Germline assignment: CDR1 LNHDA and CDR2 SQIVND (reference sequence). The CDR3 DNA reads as TGTGCCAGTAGTATCGGGGGGGGCCGATACCGGAGCTCCTACAATGAGCAGTTCTTC. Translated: CASSIGGGRYRSSYNEQFF.